These 4 T cell receptor beta chains were all obtained from the same sample, sequenced in a study of early T cells in non-severe SARS-CoV-2 infection. TCRdb recomputed calls from the 5' RACE reads with MiXCR, one row per CDR3 protein. The sample shows approximately 73,000 distinct CDR3 sequences, around 10% of them seen only once. Sequenced input: whole blood. These receptors were obtained from an adult who was a healthcare worker with PCR-confirmed SARS-CoV-2 infection or an uninfected control (not recorded which).

This clonotype has ten or more counts. The chain combines TRBV18 with TRBJ1-3; D not certain. This CDR3 has 16 residues. V lost 0 bases, J lost 0 bases, and 9 bases lay in between. From germline, CDR1 is KGHSH and CDR2 LQKENI. The CDR3 DNA sequence: TGTGCCAGCTCACCACCTCAGGACTACTCTGGAAACACCATATATTTT. It codes for CASSPPQDYSGNTIYF.

This clonotype was seen ten or more times. This chain uses TRBV7-9 with TRBJ2-6; D is perhaps TRBD1 or TRBD2 (6 bases each). Germline V gene data show CDR1 as SEHNR and CDR2 as FQNEAQ (reference sequence). V was cut by 5 bases and J by 4 bases, with 15 bases left in between. The CDR3 consists of 16 residues. CDR3 sequence: CASSPARGAGANVLTF. CDR3 bases: TGTGCCAGCAGCCCAGCTAGGGGGGCCGGGGCCAACGTCCTGACTTTC.

This clonotype was counted between two and nine times. The CDR3 protein is CASSRDPLTEAFF. The CDR3 region has the DNA TGTGCCAGCAGCCGGGACCCTCTCACTGAAGCTTTCTTT. The rearrangement joins TRBV5-5 to TRBJ1-1, with D perhaps matching TRBD1 (5 bases). Trimming cost V 4 bases and J 4 bases, with 11 bases left between them. In germline, CDR1 is SGHKS, CDR2 YYEKEE (reference sequence). The CDR3 has 13 amino acids.

This clonotype was counted at least ten times. The chain couples TRBV5-1 to TRBJ2-3; 12 bases are shared with TRBD2. J gave up 4 bases and V 0 bases, and 3 bases lay outside the gene matches. Germline CDR1 SGHRS, CDR2 YFSETQ. The CDR3 is 16 amino acids. The CDR3 sequence: CASSLASGGAADTQYF. For the CDR3, the DNA is TGCGCCAGCAGCTTGGCTAGCGGGGGGGCGGCAGATACGCAGTATTTT. Full variable domain (remainder filled in from reference TRBV5-1 and TRBJ2-3): KAGVTQTPRYLIKTRGQQVTLSCSPISGHRSVSWYQQTPGQGLQFLFEYFSETQRNKGNFPGRFSGRQFSNSRSEMNVSTLELGDSALYLCASSLASGGAADTQYFGPGTRLTVL.